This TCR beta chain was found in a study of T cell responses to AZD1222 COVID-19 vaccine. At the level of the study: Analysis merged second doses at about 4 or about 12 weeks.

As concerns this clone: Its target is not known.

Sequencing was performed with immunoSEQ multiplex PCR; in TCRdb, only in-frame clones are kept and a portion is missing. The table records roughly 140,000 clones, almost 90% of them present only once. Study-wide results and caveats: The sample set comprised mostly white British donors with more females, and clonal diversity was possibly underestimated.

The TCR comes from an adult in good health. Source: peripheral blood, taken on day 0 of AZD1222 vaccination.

Here the CDR3 reads CATYGTSGSSYNEQFF. The CDR3 DNA reads TGTGCCACCTATGGGACTAGCGGGAGTTCCTACAATGAGCAGTTCTTC. This chain links TRBV15 with TRBJ2-1; 14 bases are a match to TRBD2. Germline CDR1 reads LNHNV; CDR2 reads YYDKDF (reference sequence). The V gene end was trimmed by 8 bases and the J gene end by 1 base; junction bases not matched to a gene: 4. The CDR3 has 16 amino acids. The full variable domain, its missing parts supplied by reference TRBV15 and TRBJ2-1, is DAMVIQNPRYQVTQFGKPVTLSCSQTLNHNVMYWYQQKSSQAPKLLFHYYDKDFNNEADTPDNFQSRRPNTSFCFLDIRSPGLGDTAMYLCATYGTSGSSYNEQFFGPGTRLTVL.